Shown below are 28 T cell receptor beta chains from a single sample sequenced in a study of T cells expressing NK-cell markers. TCRdb re-called the 5' RACE reads and gives one entry per CDR3 protein, without DNA. The listing records about 190,000 distinct CDR3 sequences. Sequencing used blood T cells: a sorted CD56 or NKG2C T cell subset, CD4+ or CD8+ T cells, or bulk PBMC T cells (not recorded which). The receptors were gathered from a man aged 18-69 years in good health.

V is TRBV20-1 and J is TRBJ2-3; TCRdb's assignment of TRBD1 cannot be checked, as there is no DNA. Per the germline V gene, CDR1 is DFQATT and CDR2 is SNEGSKA (reference sequence). CDR3 length: 17 amino acids. The CDR3 region is CSARDFPGQGSTDTQYF.

V is TRBV7-8 and J is TRBJ2-7. The CDR3 covers 16 residues. Germline CDR1 reads SGHVS; CDR2 reads FQNEAQ. The CDR3 reads CASSYLPGPGNMGQYF. The full variable domain, its missing parts supplied by reference TRBV7-8 and TRBJ2-7, is GAGVSQSPRYKVAKRGQDVALRCDPISGHVSLFWYQQALGQGPEFLTYFQNEAQLDKSGLPSDRFFAERPEGSVSTLKIQRTQQEDSAVYLCASSYLPGPGNMGQYFGPGTRLTVT.

The rearrangement links TRBV28 to TRBJ2-2; with no DNA, the TCRdb D assignment of TRBD1 cannot be verified. CDR1 is MDHEN and CDR2 is SYDVKM in the germline V gene. The CDR3 runs to 16 residues. The CDR3 spells CASSSEYRGGTGELFF.

The chain is built from TRBV4-1 and TRBJ1-2; absent DNA, TCRdb's TRBD1 call cannot be checked. The CDR3 spans 16 residues. Germline V gives CDR1 MGHRA, CDR2 YSYEKL. The chain's CDR3 is CASSHDLRDSNYGYTF.

This sequence joins TRBV3-1 and TRBJ1-2. CDR3 length: 15 amino acids. CDR1 LGHDT and CDR2 YNNKEL come from the germline V gene (reference sequence). CDR3 sequence reads: CASSQDWRGASGYTF.

The chain combines TRBV6-1 with TRBJ1-1; TCRdb calls TRBD1, which cannot be checked without DNA. Per the germline V gene, CDR1 is MNHNS and CDR2 is SASEGT. The CDR3 sequence is 14 residues long. CDR3 loop: CASSPLPPNTEAFF.

The V and J genes are TRBV19 and TRBJ2-1; the D call of TRBD2 rests on TCRdb alone, since no DNA is present to check it. From germline, CDR1 is LNHDA and CDR2 SQIVND (reference sequence). The CDR3 length is 15 residues. This chain's CDR3 is CASSPQASGLNEQFF.

This chain connects TRBV21-1 to TRBJ2-4. TRBV21-1 is a pseudogene locus. CDR3 length equals 11 residues. CDR3 loop: CASSSKGIQYF.

This sequence joins TRBV3-1 and TRBJ1-2; TCRdb gives TRBD1 as the D gene, but with no DNA this cannot be confirmed. This CDR3 has 14 amino acids. CDR1 is LGHDT and CDR2 is YNNKEL in the germline V gene (reference sequence). The CDR3 sequence is CASSQVPTRDGYTF.

J is TRBJ2-1 and V is TRBV28; TCRdb designates TRBD1, a call that cannot be tested without DNA. Germline values: CDR1 MDHEN, CDR2 SYDVKM. This CDR3 is 16 amino acids long. CDR3 sequence reads: CASSFLSTVTYNEQFF.

The gene calls are TRBV25-1 and TRBJ1-1. The CDR3 extends over 14 amino acids. The germline gives CDR1 MGHDK, CDR2 SYGVNS. CDR3 residues: CATWQGTANTEAFF.

The chain links TRBV19 to TRBJ2-1; the TCRdb call, TRBD2, lacks DNA for checking. Germline V lookup: CDR1 LNHDA, CDR2 SQIVND (reference sequence). The CDR3 runs to 15 residues. The CDR3 sequence: CASSIGAGGLGEQFF.

The J gene is TRBJ2-5, the V gene TRBV6-1; TCRdb lists TRBD1, though no DNA is available to test this call. The CDR3 contains 13 residues. Germline assignment: CDR1 MNHNS and CDR2 SASEGT. The CDR3 reads CASSPGGTETQYF.

This chain connects TRBV3-1 to TRBJ2-7; TCRdb names TRBD1, which stays unverified in the absence of DNA. CDR1 and CDR2 (germline): LGHDT, YNNKEL (reference sequence). This CDR3 is 14 amino acids long. CDR3: CASSQATGYYEQYF.

This chain uses TRBV3-1 with TRBJ2-1; checking the TCRdb D call of TRBD2 is not possible without DNA. Looked up from germline, CDR1 is LGHDT and CDR2 is YNNKEL (reference sequence). The CDR3 totals 16 residues. This CDR3 reads CASSRDSHRVYNEQFF.

The V call is TRBV2, the J call TRBJ1-2. From germline, CDR1 is SNHLY and CDR2 FYNNEI. The CDR3 has 14 amino acids. The CDR3: CASSDLRAGYGYTF. Supplemented by reference TRBV2 and TRBJ1-2, the full variable domain reads EPEVTQTPSHQVTQMGQEVILRCVPISNHLYFYWYRQILGQKVEFLVSFYNNEISEKSEIFDDQFSVERPDGSNFTLKIRSTKLEDSAMYFCASSDLRAGYGYTFGSGTRLTVV.

This chain connects TRBV29-1 to TRBJ1-1; TCRdb lists TRBD1, though no DNA is available to test this call. Germline lookup yields CDR1 SQVTM and CDR2 ANQGSEA. This CDR3 contains 12 residues. CDR3: CAGGGSGTEAFF.

The rearrangement uses TRBV28 and TRBJ1-6. CDR1 is MDHEN and CDR2 is SYDVKM in the germline V gene. This CDR3 has 15 residues. The CDR3 loop is CASRTPDSYNSPLHF.

This chain joins TRBV11-3 and TRBJ2-2; TCRdb's assignment of TRBD1 cannot be checked, as there is no DNA. The CDR3 runs to 15 residues. Germline loops: CDR1 SGHNT, CDR2 YENEEA. CDR3 in amino acids: CASSLAAAGPAELFF.

The rearrangement joins TRBV9 to TRBJ2-5; the TCRdb D gene call, TRBD2, has no DNA to confirm it. Germline CDR1 is SGDLS and CDR2 is YYNGEE. The CDR3 spans 16 residues. The CDR3 loop is CASSQEERGGQETQYF.

This sequence joins TRBV28 and TRBJ2-7; TCRdb's D call of TRBD1 is untestable without DNA. In germline, CDR1 is MDHEN, CDR2 SYDVKM. The CDR3 runs to 15 residues. CDR3 protein: CASSADRGPTYEQYF.

This chain uses TRBV27 with TRBJ1-2; TCRdb proposes TRBD1, but this gene call is untestable without DNA. This CDR3 spans 13 amino acids. Germline values: CDR1 MNHEY, CDR2 SMNVEV (reference sequence). CDR3 region: CASSFSGLGGYTF.

CDR3 loop: CASSHRGNTEAFF. The V gene is TRBV4-1, the J gene TRBJ1-1. Germline V CDR1 and CDR2: MGHRA, YSYEKL. The CDR3 has 13 residues.

The chain links TRBV5-4 to TRBJ2-5. The CDR3 spans 13 residues. Looked up from germline, CDR1 is SGHNT and CDR2 is YYREEE (reference sequence). The CDR3 region is CASSHLVQETQYF.

The V and J genes are TRBV12-3 or TRBV12-4 and TRBJ2-6. This CDR3 is built from 16 residues. The CDR3 sequence: CASSPTGFSGANVLTF.

The CDR3 is CASRATGSLNNEQFF. The V gene is TRBV28, the J gene TRBJ2-1; TCRdb indicates TRBD1, and absent DNA this call remains unverified. This CDR3 is built from 15 residues. Germline assignment: CDR1 MDHEN and CDR2 SYDVKM.

The genes are TRBV20-1 and TRBJ2-7; as DNA is missing, the TRBD2 call by TCRdb cannot be tested. Germline CDR1 and CDR2: DFQATT and SNEGSKA (reference sequence). The CDR3 extends over 17 amino acids. The CDR3 sequence is CSAATGQGGPNPYEQYF.

J is TRBJ2-2 and V is TRBV7-9; the TCRdb call, TRBD2, lacks DNA for checking. The CDR3 runs 15 residues. Germline loops: CDR1 SEHNR, CDR2 FQNEAQ (reference sequence). The CDR3 sequence is CASSLVGGFTGELFF.